This record concerns one T cell receptor beta chain sequence. The target antigen is unknown. The junction shows a germline mismatch at one end, possibly a read error. The data originate from a study of tumor-infiltrating lymphocytes in primary liver carcinoma. The study, taken as a whole, reports: Lower overlap was observed for tumor-adjacent and tumor-blood pairs relative to tumor region pairs. Tumor tissue displayed a significantly greater top-250-clone fraction than blood (p = 0.039).

Production of TCR beta cDNA used roughly 480 ng total RNA together with a constant-region primer. Slightly modified ARM-PCR, run as three nested multiplex PCR rounds, produced the TCR beta libraries. Investigators reported that the first two PCR rounds, at 10 to 11 cycles each, used TRBV1-TRBV30 forward primers with a C-beta reverse primer. MiXCR, applied by TCRdb to the multiplex PCR reads, yields one record per CDR3 protein. The sample carries 47,000 or so distinct CDR3 sequences, 70% to 85% recorded once. Co-extracting RNA and DNA was done with 20-30 mg of unsorted bulk tissue as input. These patients lived with chronic HBV infection and had never been treated. Separate regions, five per tumor, were sampled. The CDR3 covers 15 residues. The germline V gene encodes CDR1 MNHNS and CDR2 SASEGT.

The sequence was collected from a middle-aged man with primary liver carcinoma and hepatitis B virus infection. V is TRBV6-1 and J is TRBJ1-5; no clear D gene. Sequencing was performed on liver tumor tissue from sampling region 3. The subset: tumor region T3, left-lateral pole. This CDR3 reads CACSERGQGNQPQHF. The CDR3, as DNA: TGTGCCTGCAGTGAACGGGGTCAAGGCAATCAGCCCCAGCATTTT.